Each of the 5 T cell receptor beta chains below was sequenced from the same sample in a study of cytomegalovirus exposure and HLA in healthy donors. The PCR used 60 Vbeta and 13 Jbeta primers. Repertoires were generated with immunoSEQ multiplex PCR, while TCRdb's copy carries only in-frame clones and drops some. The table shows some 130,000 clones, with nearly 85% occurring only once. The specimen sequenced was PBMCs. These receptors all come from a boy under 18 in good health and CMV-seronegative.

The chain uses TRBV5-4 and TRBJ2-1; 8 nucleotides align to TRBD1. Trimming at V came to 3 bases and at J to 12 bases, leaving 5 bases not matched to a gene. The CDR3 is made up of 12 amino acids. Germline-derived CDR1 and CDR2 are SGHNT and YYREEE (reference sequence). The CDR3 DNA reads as TGTGCCAGCAGCTCTGGACAGGGAATGCAGTTCTTC. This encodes CASSSGQGMQFF.

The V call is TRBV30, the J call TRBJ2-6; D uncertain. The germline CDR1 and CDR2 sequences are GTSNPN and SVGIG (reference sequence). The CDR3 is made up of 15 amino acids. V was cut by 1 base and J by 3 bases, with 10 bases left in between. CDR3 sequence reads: CAWSAHLGGANVLTF. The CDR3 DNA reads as TGTGCCTGGAGTGCTCATCTCGGTGGGGCCAACGTCCTGACTTTC.

The CDR3 DNA reads TGCGCCAGCAGCCAAGTGGGACAGGGCACAGATACGCAGTATTTT. Its translation is CASSQVGQGTDTQYF. The chain is built from TRBV4-1 and TRBJ2-3; 8 bases match TRBD1. The germline V gene has CDR1 MGHRA and CDR2 YSYEKL. This CDR3 comprises 15 residues. J lost 1 base, V lost 1 base, and 1 base had no gene match.

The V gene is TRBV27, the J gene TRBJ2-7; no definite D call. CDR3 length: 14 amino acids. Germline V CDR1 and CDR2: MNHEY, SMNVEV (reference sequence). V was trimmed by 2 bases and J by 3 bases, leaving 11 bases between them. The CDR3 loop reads CASSLGLSVYEQYF. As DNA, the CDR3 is TGTGCCAGCAGTTTAGGCTTGAGCGTCTACGAGCAGTACTTC.

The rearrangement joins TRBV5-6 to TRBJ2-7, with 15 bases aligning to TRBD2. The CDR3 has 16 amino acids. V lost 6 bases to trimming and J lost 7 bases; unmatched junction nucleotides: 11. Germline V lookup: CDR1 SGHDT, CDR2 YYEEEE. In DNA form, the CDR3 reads TGTGCCAGCACCTACGGGACTAGCGGGAGGATGGGGGAGCAGTACTTC. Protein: CASTYGTSGRMGEQYF. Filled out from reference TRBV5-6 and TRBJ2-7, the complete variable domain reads DAGVTQSPTHLIKTRGQQVTLRCSPKSGHDTVSWYQQALGQGPQFIFQYYEEEERQRGNFPDRFSGHQFPNYSSELNVNALLLGDSALYLCASTYGTSGRMGEQYFGPGTRLTVT.